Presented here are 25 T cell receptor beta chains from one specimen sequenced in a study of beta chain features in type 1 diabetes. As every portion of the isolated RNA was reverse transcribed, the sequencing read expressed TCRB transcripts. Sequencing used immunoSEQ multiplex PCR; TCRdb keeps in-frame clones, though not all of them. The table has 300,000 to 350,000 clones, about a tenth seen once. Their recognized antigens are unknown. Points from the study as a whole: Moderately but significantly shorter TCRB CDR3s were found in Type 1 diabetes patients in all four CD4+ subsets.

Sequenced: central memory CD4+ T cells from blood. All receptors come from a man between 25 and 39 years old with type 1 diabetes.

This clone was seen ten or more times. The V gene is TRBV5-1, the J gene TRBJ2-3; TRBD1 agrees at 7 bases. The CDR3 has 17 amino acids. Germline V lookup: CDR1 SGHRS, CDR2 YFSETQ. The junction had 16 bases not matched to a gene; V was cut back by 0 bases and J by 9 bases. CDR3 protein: CASSLEPGIKGARTQYF. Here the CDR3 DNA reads TGCGCCAGCAGCTTGGAGCCGGGGATCAAGGGGGCACGGACGCAGTATTTT. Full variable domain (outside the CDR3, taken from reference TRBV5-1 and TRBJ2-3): KAGVTQTPRYLIKTRGQQVTLSCSPISGHRSVSWYQQTPGQGLQFLFEYFSETQRNKGNFPGRFSGRQFSNSRSEMNVSTLELGDSALYLCASSLEPGIKGARTQYFGPGTRLTVL.

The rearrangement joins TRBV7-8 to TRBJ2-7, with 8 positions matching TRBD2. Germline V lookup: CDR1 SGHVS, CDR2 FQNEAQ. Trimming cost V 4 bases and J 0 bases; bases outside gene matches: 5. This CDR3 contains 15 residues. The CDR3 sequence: CASSSGGDFSYEQYF. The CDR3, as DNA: TGTGCCAGCAGCTCGGGAGGGGATTTCTCCTACGAGCAGTACTTC.

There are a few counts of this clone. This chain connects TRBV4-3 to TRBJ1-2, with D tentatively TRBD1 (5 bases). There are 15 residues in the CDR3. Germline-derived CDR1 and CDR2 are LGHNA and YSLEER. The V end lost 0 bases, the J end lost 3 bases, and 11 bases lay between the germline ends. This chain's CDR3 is CASSQDNRGDYGYTF. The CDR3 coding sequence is TGCGCCAGCAGCCAAGATAACAGAGGGGACTATGGCTACACCTTC.

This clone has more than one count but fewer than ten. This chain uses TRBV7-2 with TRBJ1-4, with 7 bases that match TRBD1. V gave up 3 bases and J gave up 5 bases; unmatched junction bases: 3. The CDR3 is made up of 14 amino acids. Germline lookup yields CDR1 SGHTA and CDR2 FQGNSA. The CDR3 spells CASSLNRGNEKLFF. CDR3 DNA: TGTGCCAGCAGCTTGAACAGGGGAAATGAAAAACTGTTTTTT.

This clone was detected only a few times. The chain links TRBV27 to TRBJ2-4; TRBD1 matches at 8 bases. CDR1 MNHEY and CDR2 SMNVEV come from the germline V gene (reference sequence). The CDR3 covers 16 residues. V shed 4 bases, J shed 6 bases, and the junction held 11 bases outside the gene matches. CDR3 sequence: CASSSILTGVGNIQYF. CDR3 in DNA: TGTGCCAGCAGTTCAATCCTGACAGGGGTCGGAAACATTCAGTACTTC.

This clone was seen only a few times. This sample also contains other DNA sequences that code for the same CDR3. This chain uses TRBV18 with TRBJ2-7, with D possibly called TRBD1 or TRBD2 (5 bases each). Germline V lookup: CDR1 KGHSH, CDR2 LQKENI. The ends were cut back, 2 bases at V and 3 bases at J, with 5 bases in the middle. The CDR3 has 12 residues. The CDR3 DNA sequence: TGTGCCAGCTCACCAGGGGGCTACGAGCAGTACTTC. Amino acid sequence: CASSPGGYEQYF.

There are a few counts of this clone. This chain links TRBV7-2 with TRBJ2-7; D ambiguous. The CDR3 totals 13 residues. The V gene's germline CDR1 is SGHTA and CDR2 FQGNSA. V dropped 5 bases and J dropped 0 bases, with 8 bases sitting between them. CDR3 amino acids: CASSPSTSYEQYF. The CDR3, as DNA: TGTGCCAGCAGCCCAAGTACCTCCTACGAGCAGTACTTC.

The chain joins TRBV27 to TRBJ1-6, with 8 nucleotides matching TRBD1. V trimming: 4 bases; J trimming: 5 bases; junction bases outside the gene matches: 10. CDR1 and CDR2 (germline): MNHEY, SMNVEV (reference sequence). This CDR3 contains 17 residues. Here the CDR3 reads CASSYSDREWDNSPLHF. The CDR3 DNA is TGTGCCAGCAGTTACTCGGACAGGGAGTGGGATAATTCACCCCTCCACTTT.

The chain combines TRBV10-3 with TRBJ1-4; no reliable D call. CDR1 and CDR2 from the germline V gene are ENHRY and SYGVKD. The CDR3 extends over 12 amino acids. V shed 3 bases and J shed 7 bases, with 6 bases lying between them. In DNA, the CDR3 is TGTGCCATCAGTGATTCGAGTGAAAAACTGTTTTTT. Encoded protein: CAISDSSEKLFF.

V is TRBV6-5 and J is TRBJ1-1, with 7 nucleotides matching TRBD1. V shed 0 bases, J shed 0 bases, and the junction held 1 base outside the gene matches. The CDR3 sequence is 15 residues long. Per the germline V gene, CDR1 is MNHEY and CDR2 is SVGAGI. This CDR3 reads CASSYSTGLNTEAFF. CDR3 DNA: TGTGCCAGCAGTTACTCGACAGGGTTGAACACTGAAGCTTTCTTT.

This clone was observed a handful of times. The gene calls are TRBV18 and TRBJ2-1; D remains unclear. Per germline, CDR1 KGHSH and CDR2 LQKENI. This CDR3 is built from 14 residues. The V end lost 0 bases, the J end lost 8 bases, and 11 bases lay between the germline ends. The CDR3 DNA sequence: TGTGCCAGCTCACCACCTTCCACGGCGTATGAGCAGTTCTTC. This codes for CASSPPSTAYEQFF.

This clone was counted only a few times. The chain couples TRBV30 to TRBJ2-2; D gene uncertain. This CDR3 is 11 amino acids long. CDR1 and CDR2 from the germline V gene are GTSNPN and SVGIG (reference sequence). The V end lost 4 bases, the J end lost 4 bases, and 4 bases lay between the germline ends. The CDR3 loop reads CAWKATGELFF. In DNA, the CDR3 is TGTGCCTGGAAGGCCACCGGGGAGCTGTTTTTT.

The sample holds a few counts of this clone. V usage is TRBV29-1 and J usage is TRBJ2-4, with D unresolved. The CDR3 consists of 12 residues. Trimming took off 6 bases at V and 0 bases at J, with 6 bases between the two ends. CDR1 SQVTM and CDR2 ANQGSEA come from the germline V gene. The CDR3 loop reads CSVHTAKNIQYF. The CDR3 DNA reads TGCAGCGTGCACACAGCCAAAAACATTCAGTACTTC.

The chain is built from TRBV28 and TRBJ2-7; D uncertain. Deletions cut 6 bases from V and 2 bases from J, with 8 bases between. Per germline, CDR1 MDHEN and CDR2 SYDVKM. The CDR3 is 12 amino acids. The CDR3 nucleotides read TGTGCCAGCAGCCTCCAACCCTACGAGCAGTACTTC. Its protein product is CASSLQPYEQYF.

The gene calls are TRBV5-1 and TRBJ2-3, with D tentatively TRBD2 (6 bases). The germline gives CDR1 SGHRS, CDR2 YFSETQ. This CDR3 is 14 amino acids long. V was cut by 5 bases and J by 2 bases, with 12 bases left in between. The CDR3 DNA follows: TGCGCCAGCAGGAGAGTAGCGGACACAGATACGCAGTATTTT. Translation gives CASRRVADTDTQYF.

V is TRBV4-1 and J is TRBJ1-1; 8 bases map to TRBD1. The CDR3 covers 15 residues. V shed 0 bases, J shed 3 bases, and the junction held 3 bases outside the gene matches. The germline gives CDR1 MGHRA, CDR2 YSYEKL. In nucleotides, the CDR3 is TGCGCCAGCAGCCAAGAAGCCAGGGGGCACACTGAAGCTTTCTTT. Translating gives CASSQEARGHTEAFF.

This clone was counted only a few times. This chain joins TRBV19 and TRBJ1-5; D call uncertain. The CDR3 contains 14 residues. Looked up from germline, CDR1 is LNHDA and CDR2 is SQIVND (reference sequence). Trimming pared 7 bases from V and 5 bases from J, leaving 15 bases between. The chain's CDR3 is CASTIGQRHQPQHF. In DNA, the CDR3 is TGTGCCAGTACCATAGGGCAGCGACATCAGCCCCAGCATTTT.

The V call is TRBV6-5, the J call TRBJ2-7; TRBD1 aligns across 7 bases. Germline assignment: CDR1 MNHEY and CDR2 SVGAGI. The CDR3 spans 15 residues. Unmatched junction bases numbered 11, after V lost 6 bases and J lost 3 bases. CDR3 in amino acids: CASRQRDSYNYEQYF. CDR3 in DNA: TGTGCCAGCAGGCAGAGGGACAGCTATAACTACGAGCAGTACTTC.

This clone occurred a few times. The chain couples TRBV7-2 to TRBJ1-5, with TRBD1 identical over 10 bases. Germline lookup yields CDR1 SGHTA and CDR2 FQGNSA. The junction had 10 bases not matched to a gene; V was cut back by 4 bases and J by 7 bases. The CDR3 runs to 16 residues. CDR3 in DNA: TGTGCCAGCAGCTCCTCCGGGACAGGGGCGCGGCAGCCCCAGCATTTT. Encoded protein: CASSSSGTGARQPQHF.

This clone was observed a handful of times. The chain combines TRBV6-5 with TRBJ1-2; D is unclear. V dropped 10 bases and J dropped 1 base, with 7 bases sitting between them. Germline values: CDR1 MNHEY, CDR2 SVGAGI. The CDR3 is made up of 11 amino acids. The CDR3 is CATFLNYGYTF. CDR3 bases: TGTGCCACCTTTCTTAACTATGGCTACACCTTC.

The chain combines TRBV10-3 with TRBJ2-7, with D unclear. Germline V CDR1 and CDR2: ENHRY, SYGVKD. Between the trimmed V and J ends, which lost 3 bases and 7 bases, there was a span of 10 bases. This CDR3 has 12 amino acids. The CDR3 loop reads CAISDDLREQYF. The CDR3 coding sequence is TGTGCCATCAGTGATGACTTACGAGAGCAGTACTTC.

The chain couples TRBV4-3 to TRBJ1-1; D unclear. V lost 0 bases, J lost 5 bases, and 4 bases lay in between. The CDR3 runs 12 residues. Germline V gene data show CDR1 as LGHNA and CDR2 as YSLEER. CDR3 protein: CASSQDGTEAFF. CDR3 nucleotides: TGCGCCAGCAGCCAAGACGGTACTGAAGCTTTCTTT.

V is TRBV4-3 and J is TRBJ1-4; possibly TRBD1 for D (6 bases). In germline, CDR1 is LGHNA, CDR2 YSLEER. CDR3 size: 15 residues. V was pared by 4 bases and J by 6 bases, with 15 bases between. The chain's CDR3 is CASSPLGGGDEKLFF. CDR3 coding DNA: TGCGCCAGCAGCCCCTTGGGGGGCGGTGATGAAAAACTGTTTTTT.

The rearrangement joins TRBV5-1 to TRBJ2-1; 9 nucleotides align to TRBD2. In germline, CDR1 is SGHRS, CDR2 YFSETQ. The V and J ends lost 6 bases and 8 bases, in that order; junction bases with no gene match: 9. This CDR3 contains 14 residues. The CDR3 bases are TGCGCCAGCACCAGACTAGCGGCGGGCGATGAGCAGTTCTTC. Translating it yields CASTRLAAGDEQFF.

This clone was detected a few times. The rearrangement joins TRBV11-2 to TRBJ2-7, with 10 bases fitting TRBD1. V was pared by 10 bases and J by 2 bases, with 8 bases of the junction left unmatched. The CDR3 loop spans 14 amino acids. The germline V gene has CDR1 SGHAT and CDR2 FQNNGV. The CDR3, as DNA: TGTGCCACTAAAATTGGACAGGGGGCCTACGAGCAGTACTTC. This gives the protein CATKIGQGAYEQYF.